This T cell receptor (beta chain) was found in a study of breast tumors, draining lymph nodes, adjacent tissues. Points on this clonotype: This may come from a read error, since a much larger clone is one base off.

Germline CDR1 SGHAT, CDR2 FQNNGV. The length of the CDR3 is 10 residues. One entry per CDR3 protein results from TCRdb running MiXCR on the multiplex PCR reads. The sample holds 200,000 to 250,000 distinct CDR3 sequences, about 30% seen once. The lymph nodes were axillary draining lymph nodes from breast cancer patients. The clonotype comes from a female donor with breast cancer. Some clones in this sample may be carry-over from other donors' samples. The chain employs TRBV11-2 and TRBJ1-5, with D tentatively TRBD1 (6 bases). Sequencing input: axillary lymph node tissue. Here the CDR3 DNA reads TGTGCCAGCAGCCCCCGGACAGTAACCTTT. This sequence encodes CASSPRTVTF.